These T cell receptor beta chains were read from a single sample in a study of blood T cells in healthy people across ages. MiXCR, run by TCRdb on the 5' RACE reads, gives a single entry per CDR3 protein. The data contain approximately 730,000 distinct CDR3 sequences, around half of them seen just once; the ten biggest clones take up 41%. Sequencing input: blood. The source of these receptors is an elderly man in good health. Each CDR3 is given with its conserved first and last residue. Expanded clones get a size class; other rows say once, few or many, or leave the size out.

>TRBV12-3/TRBV12-4|NA
CASSFREKSQETQYF
>TRBV28|NA
CASSTTGTGSYEQYF
>TRBV5-1|few
CASSMTGSNYGYTF
>TRBV25-1|many
CASRPSGAGYGYTF
>TRBV2|NA
CASSLTGAVGETQYF
>TRBV5-1|few
CASSATSGNYNEQFF
>TRBV25-1|NA
CASSEYITPGAQYF
>TRBV4-1|NA
CASSQYTTTEAPYEQYF
>TRBV18|few
CASSPPTGPYTDTQYF
>TRBV12-3/TRBV12-4|NA
CASSFDEYGGQPQHF
>TRBV5-1|NA
CASSLRKGPSDSYEQYF
>TRBV10-3|NA
CAISGRTSGLPGANVLTF
>TRBV27|NA
CASSPQMYTEAFF
>TRBV5-5|NA
CASTRLGSGELFF
>TRBV25-1|NA
CASKGLTYEQYF
>TRBV7-3|NA
CASSQDRAVTEAFF
>TRBV21-1|NA
CASSKRRTSWGKPQHF
>TRBV29-1|NA
CSALSGSNEKLFF
>TRBV2|few
CASNLARDLGTKNIQYF
>TRBV2|NA
CASSEGGRANEKLFF
>TRBV4-2|few
CASSHGQGAGYTF
>TRBV12-3/TRBV12-4|NA
CASSLLGDHYEQYF
>TRBV7-2|few
CASSLGGSGSFYNEQFF
>TRBV25-1|NA
CASSELGATNEKLFF
>TRBV11-2|NA
CASSGRQAPHRYAYF
>TRBV11-1|many
CASSRTVQETQYF
>TRBV20-1|NA
CSARDATANQETQYF
>TRBV12-3/TRBV12-4|NA
CASSPQVRALGNEQFF
>TRBV5-1|NA
CASSLWSLAGSEAYNEQYF
>TRBV20-1|NA
CSASRQDYNSPLHF
>TRBV18|NA
CASSPAGQRNYGYTF
>TRBV20-1|NA
CSARLRGNEQFF
>TRBV10-3|NA
CAISRTSGGYEQYF
>TRBV20-1|many
CSAGGSGQYF
>TRBV28|NA
CASSTPQSGKQYF
>TRBV20-1|few
CSARGSQGLPGYGYTF
>TRBV27|few
CASSLKTDSYEQYF
>TRBV7-8|NA
CASSLKASGMYEQYF
>TRBV5-5|NA
CASSLPAVEQYF
>TRBV30|NA
CAGGPDQETQYF
>TRBV7-7|NA
CASSSGLAGTGANVLTF
>TRBV29-1|few
CSVGGGPNYEQYF
>TRBV24-1|few
CATSDTGGALPNEQFF
>TRBV28|NA
CASTLGQGGGELFF
>TRBV29-1|NA
CSVGTGPNSPLHF
>TRBV4-2|NA
CASSPRTRDGNSPLHF
>TRBV6-5|NA
CASSYSAGGIQYF
>TRBV20-1|NA
CSARTSITEAFF
>TRBV4-3|NA
CASSQEQGMGSYNEQFF
>TRBV20-1|NA
CSARRQGTGSGANVLTF
>TRBV20-1|few
CSARDRRMGTGPRLGYTF
>TRBV29-1|many
CSVVSGGNSYEQYF
>TRBV18|NA
CASSPRDGRTGVDEQFF